This T cell receptor beta chain originates from a study of T cell repertoires in cytomegalovirus infection. Trimming removed 1 base at V and 7 bases at J, with 11 bases between. The V gene's germline CDR1 is SSHAT and CDR2 FNYEAQ (reference sequence). CDR3 length equals 14 residues. This clonotype has at least ten counts. The antigen remains undetermined. From the reads, TCRdb called clonotypes with MiXCR, one entry per CDR3 protein. The data contain hundreds of thousands of distinct CDR3 sequences, 29% of them singletons. The sequence was collected from a human donor in good health (CMV status not recorded). Some clones in this sample may be carry-over from other donors' samples. Sequenced material: cultured PBMCs, taken from culture after CMV antigen stimulation. V usage is TRBV7-7 and J usage is TRBJ1-5; D ambiguous. The CDR3: CASSLGGLGQPQHF. CDR3 sequence (DNA): TGTGCCAGCAGCTTAGGAGGGCTTGGCCAGCCCCAGCATTTT.